This T cell receptor beta chain was profiled in a study of naive and memory T cell subsets (dated by TCRdb to the late 2010s). Turning to the overall study: Sorted naive and memory T cell subsets from peripheral blood were analyzed in the study using a UMI-based, open-source pipeline for TCR alpha and beta sequencing. The results of the functional CMV T cell responses matched the IgG serology results in every case. RNA was DNase-treated and reverse transcribed with TCR constant-region primers, mostly using SuperScript III.

Worth noting for this clonotype: Its antigen has not been determined. The junction shows a germline mismatch at one end, possibly a read error.

The full study reports these points: A few larger clonotypes were present in naive repertoires, particularly the CD8 repertoires, and these clonotypes were possibly memory cells re-expressing CD45RA. After error correction, only a single occurrence was seen for over 95% of naive TCR sequences, so much steeper abundance distributions were produced than in memory subsets. No ground truth was available to validate the repertoire findings for the naive and memory subsets. In both CD4 and CD8 cells, the Gini index increased while Shannon and inverse Simpson diversity decreased from naive through CM, EM and EMRA. The abundance of TCRs followed a power law with an exponent that differed between naive and memory subsets yet stayed consistent across the three individuals. A clonotype was defined as a single alpha or beta chain sequence rather than as a paired alpha/beta receptor. RNA-based TCR counts may be influenced by expression changes linked to T cell activation and differentiation.

The CDR3 holds 12 amino acids from the cysteine to the phenylalanine. Here the CDR3 DNA is all that survives: 36 bases in frame from base 1. Looking up the germline V gene yields CDR1 SGHDN and CDR2 FVKESK. TCR alpha and beta chain libraries were amplified separately from the second PCR step onward. To determine each donor's CMV status, fresh PBMCs were stimulated overnight with CMV viral lysate, and IFNgamma production from CD4+ T cells was then assessed. Miltenyi beads were used first to positively select CD4 T cells, and CD8 T cells were then positively selected from the CD4-negative fraction. Cells were stained for CD3, CD4, CD8, CD45RA, CD27 and a live/dead dye and were sorted on a BD Aria II into four subsets based on CD45RA and CD27. Blood was obtained from a few healthy volunteers, and the blood from each volunteer was fractionated into CD4 and CD8 T cells and subsequently into four differentiation subsets. Approximately 120 ml of peripheral blood was drawn per donor, and PBMC were isolated by Ficoll-Paque PLUS density-gradient centrifugation. After sorting, cells were lysed in RLT buffer, RNA was extracted using a Qiagen RNeasy kit, and the extracted RNA was stored at -80 degrees C.

The method behind the library was UMI-ligation and nested PCR. The beta constant-region primer consisted of an equimolar mixture of two oligonucleotides that together covered TRBC1 and TRBC2. The ligated cDNA went through four rounds of PCR with nested alpha and beta constant-region primers together with the SP2 primer. A single-stranded oligonucleotide bearing the SP2 primer plus a 12-nucleotide UMI was ligated onto the 3' end of the cDNA by T4 RNA ligase 1. Incubation of the ligation reaction lasted about 19-24 hours at 16 degrees C. PCR2 was usually performed as a SYBR Green qPCR and halted at a preset threshold so that over-amplification would not occur. Every purification after the first one was done using Agencourt AMPure XP magnetic beads. Library amounts were measured by Qubit and library quality was assessed on a TapeStation, where the main peak was expected at around 650 bp. Pooled libraries were sequenced on an Illumina MiSeq using v2 2x251 paired-end kits, and typically roughly 1-2.1 million reads were obtained per sample. Each sample's library went into the pool at approximately 4 nM, and 5-7% PhiX was added to help with cluster recognition. The paper's data handling went like this. V and J genes were assigned to Demultiplexor-processed FASTQ reads by Decombinator through tag matching, with a single base-pair mismatch being allowed. Collapsinator relied on UMIs to fix sequencing errors as well as frequency errors caused by PCR heterogeneity. CDR3Translator translated TCRs and extracted CDR3s from the conserved cysteine to the FGXG phenylalanine, flagging non-productive sequences. Gini, Shannon entropy and inverse Simpson indices were computed after subsampling the repertoires to the same number of UMI-defined TCRs. Within the linear range, a power law was fitted to clonotype abundance distributions using maximum likelihood. For one naive CD8 sample, the pipeline and MIGEC produced similar UMI counts, unique TCR numbers and clonal distributions. In one analysis, naive TCRs also found in any memory subset of the same donor were removed from the naive repertoire. A set of approximately 6,800 CMV-associated CDR3 sequences, compiled from VDJdb and a published dataset, was used to search the repertoires. TCRdb itself trimmed the public reads at Q25 with fastp, ran MiXCR and retained productive beta chains. For every CDR3 protein sequence, its rows merge into one entry that carries the most common genes and DNA. TCRdb, not the authors, supplied the V and J calls. The sample table lists 98,000 or so distinct CDR3 sequences, around 10% of them with a count of one. About 0.14% of the sample lies in the top ten.

The TCR comes from a human donor in good health. The rearrangement joined TRBV14 to TRBJ2-1, with no D gene named confidently. Sequencing input: naive CD4+ T cells from blood. The cell subset or site label on this specimen signifies: naive T cells, CD45RA high CD27+. The nucleotide sequence reads as follows: TGTGCCAGCAGCCATGAGTACAGTGAGCAGTTCTTC. Its translation is CASSHEYSEQFF.